A selection of T cell receptor beta chains follows, all from one sample in a study of T cells in pancreatic ductal adenocarcinoma. Libraries were prepared by immunoSEQ multiplex PCR; TCRdb keeps only in-frame clonotypes and omits some of them. The sample lists roughly 8,800 clones, under 70% occurring once. Sequenced sample: pancreatic tumor tissue. These receptor sequences come from a human donor with pancreatic ductal adenocarcinoma. Each CDR3 is given with its conserved first and last residue. The D gene is left open where the match is weak. Expanded clones are given a class, and other clones once, few, many or no size at all.

V	size	J	D	CDR3	DNA
TRBV5-5	-	TRBJ2-1	-	CASSLGSYNEQFF	TGTGCCAGCAGCTTGGGTAGTTACAATGAGCAGTTCTTC
TRBV6-5	-	TRBJ2-1	-	CASTEGADNEQFF	TGTGCCAGCACCGAAGGGGCTGACAATGAGCAGTTCTTC
TRBV6-6	once	TRBJ2-3	TRBD2	CASSYSGRAADTQYF	TGTGCCAGCAGTTATAGCGGGAGGGCGGCAGATACGCAGTATTTT
TRBV29-1	-	TRBJ2-6	-	CSVGGTGANVLTF	TGCAGCGTTGGAGGGACCGGGGCCAACGTCCTGACTTTC
TRBV5-1	-	TRBJ1-5	TRBD1	CASSTGQPNQPQHF	TGCGCCAGCAGCACGGGACAGCCCAATCAGCCCCAGCATTTT
TRBV18	-	TRBJ2-7	-	CASSEGAYEQYF	TGTGCCAGCTCAGAAGGGGCCTACGAGCAGTACTTC
TRBV6-6	-	TRBJ2-5	-	CASSYLWTAKETQYF	TGTGCCAGCAGTTACTTGTGGACAGCTAAAGAGACCCAGTACTTC
TRBV6-5	-	TRBJ1-1	-	CASSSRRTRNTEAFF	TGTGCCAGCAGTTCACGGAGGACGAGGAACACTGAAGCTTTCTTT
TRBV19	once	TRBJ1-2	TRBD1	CASSLVGDSVYGYTF	TGTGCCAGTAGCTTGGTGGGGGACAGTGTATACGGCTACACCTTC
TRBV12-5	-	TRBJ1-2	-	CASGLGDLPSYGYTF	TGTGCTAGTGGTTTGGGAGATCTGCCATCTTATGGCTACACCTTC
TRBV27	-	TRBJ2-2	-	CASSLVYPGAGGELFF	TGTGCCAGCAGTTTAGTTTACCCAGGGGCCGGCGGGGAGCTGTTTTTT
TRBV21-1	medium-sized	TRBJ1-2	-	CASSGRGRELRRSYGYTF	TGTGCCAGCAGCGGGAGAGGCCGCGAGCTCAGGCGGAGCTATGGCTACACCTTC
TRBV5-1	-	TRBJ1-3	-	CASSSDGSSGNTIYF	TGCGCCAGCAGCTCTGACGGAAGCTCTGGAAACACCATATATTTT
TRBV13	-	TRBJ2-7	TRBD2	CASSSGTSGRESEQYF	TGTGCCAGCAGCTCAGGGACTAGCGGGAGGGAATCCGAGCAGTACTTC
TRBV18	-	TRBJ2-7	TRBD2	CASSPSSGTFYEQYF	TGTGCCAGCTCACCCTCTAGCGGGACCTTCTACGAGCAGTACTTC
TRBV2	-	TRBJ2-1	-	CASSESLVNEQFF	TGTGCCAGCAGTGAATCGCTAGTAAATGAGCAGTTCTTC
TRBV7-3	once	TRBJ2-7	TRBD1	CASSFPPFPGQGAYEQYF	TGTGCCAGCAGCTTCCCCCCCTTCCCGGGACAGGGGGCTTACGAGCAGTACTTC
TRBV6-1	medium-sized	TRBJ2-7	-	CASSDTGTRQYF	TGTGCCAGCAGTGACACCGGGACGCGGCAGTACTTC
TRBV6-1	once	TRBJ1-5	-	CASSADKPQHF	TGTGCCAGCAGCGCAGACAAGCCCCAGCATTTT
TRBV15	-	TRBJ2-2	-	CATSGRGPIWGELFF	TGTGCCACCAGCGGCAGGGGCCCGATCTGGGGGGAGCTGTTTTTT
TRBV7-9	few	TRBJ2-7	TRBD2	CASSFKRGSSYEQYF	TGTGCCAGCAGCTTCAAGCGGGGGAGCTCCTACGAGCAGTACTTC
TRBV5-1	-	TRBJ1-4	-	CASSLVGSSEKLFF	TGCGCCAGCAGCTTGGTGGGTTCAAGTGAAAAACTGTTTTTT
TRBV4-1	-	TRBJ2-2	TRBD2	CASSQEKFGGGDTGELFF	TGCGCCAGCAGCCAAGAAAAGTTTGGGGGGGGAGACACCGGGGAGCTGTTTTTT
TRBV18	-	TRBJ2-1	-	CASSPTGTLYNEQFF	TGTGCCAGCTCACCTACCGGGACACTCTACAATGAGCAGTTCTTC
TRBV28	-	TRBJ2-1	TRBD2	CASSRSRGGSYNEQFF	TGTGCCAGCAGTCGATCCCGCGGGGGTTCCTACAATGAGCAGTTCTTC
TRBV30	-	TRBJ2-7	-	CAWSRMVGSYEQYF	TGTGCCTGGAGTCGGATGGTAGGCTCCTACGAGCAGTACTTC
TRBV9	few	TRBJ2-7	-	CASRTGYEQYF	TGTGCCAGCAGGACAGGTTACGAGCAGTACTTC
TRBV9	-	TRBJ2-1	TRBD2	CASSVFGRGGYNEQFF	TGTGCCAGCAGCGTCTTCGGGCGGGGGGGCTACAATGAGCAGTTCTTC
TRBV4-2	-	TRBJ1-2	-	CASSQRAGDGYTF	TGTGCCAGCAGCCAACGGGCAGGGGATGGCTACACCTTC
TRBV2	-	TRBJ2-2	TRBD2	CASTGEGRHTGELFF	TGTGCCAGCACCGGGGAGGGCCGACACACCGGGGAGCTGTTTTTT
TRBV6-6	-	TRBJ1-6	TRBD1	CASSPQGTVGSPLHF	TGTGCCAGCAGCCCCCAGGGGACAGTTGGGTCACCCCTCCACTTT
TRBV28	-	TRBJ2-7	TRBD2	CASSIGTRYEQYF	TGTGCCAGCAGTATCGGGACTAGATACGAGCAGTACTTC
TRBV12-5	-	TRBJ2-1	TRBD1	CASVPGQGYNEQFF	TGTGCTAGTGTACCGGGACAGGGGTACAATGAGCAGTTCTTC
TRBV1	few	TRBJ2-2	-	CTSSQRAPNTGELFF	TGCACCAGCAGCCAGCGGGCACCGAACACCGGGGAGCTGTTTTTT
TRBV6-5	-	TRBJ1-1	-	CASSKGHSGNTEAFF	TGTGCCAGCAGTAAGGGTCATAGCGGGAACACTGAAGCTTTCTTT
TRBV14	-	TRBJ1-2	-	CASSPGPSYGYTF	TGTGCCAGCAGCCCCGGACCGAGCTATGGCTACACCTTC
TRBV29-1	-	TRBJ1-1	-	CSVGFGGVGTEAFF	TGCAGCGTGGGGTTCGGGGGGGTAGGTACTGAAGCTTTCTTT
TRBV11-1	-	TRBJ2-1	-	CASSTTRSSYNEQFF	TGTGCCAGCAGCACCACCCGGAGCTCCTACAATGAGCAGTTCTTC
TRBV27	-	TRBJ1-2	-	CASSSDSLPGEGGHYGYTF	TGTGCCAGCAGTTCGGACTCCCTCCCGGGGGAAGGAGGACACTATGGCTACACCTTC
TRBV5-1	-	TRBJ2-4	-	CASSLNSYRSKNIQYF	TGCGCCAGCAGCTTGAATTCGTACCGATCCAAAAACATTCAGTACTTC
TRBV11-2	few	TRBJ2-5	TRBD2	CASSLTYGWREGLETQYF	TGTGCCAGCAGCTTGACCTATGGATGGAGGGAGGGGCTGGAGACCCAGTACTTC
TRBV5-6	-	TRBJ2-3	-	CASSKLADTQYF	TGTGCCAGCAGCAAACTAGCAGATACGCAGTATTTT
TRBV18	few	TRBJ1-5	-	CASSPEVQANQPQHF	TGTGCCAGCTCACCAGAGGTCCAGGCAAATCAGCCCCAGCATTTT
TRBV28	-	TRBJ2-2	TRBD1	CASKKQGAVAGELFF	TGTGCCAGCAAAAAACAGGGGGCGGTGGCCGGGGAGCTGTTTTTT
TRBV7-9	few	TRBJ2-1	-	CASSLGASSYNEQFF	TGTGCCAGCAGCTTAGGGGCTAGCTCCTACAATGAGCAGTTCTTC
TRBV6-5	-	TRBJ1-4	TRBD1	CASSAGQGVEKLFF	TGTGCCAGCAGCGCGGGACAGGGTGTTGAAAAACTGTTTTTT
TRBV5-6	-	TRBJ2-2	-	CASSPGHRITGELFF	TGTGCCAGCAGCCCGGGACATCGTATCACCGGGGAGCTGTTTTTT
TRBV28	once	TRBJ1-2	TRBD1	CASIRGGLNYGYTF	TGTGCCAGCATCAGGGGGGGACTCAACTATGGCTACACCTTC
TRBV5-5	few	TRBJ2-1	-	CASSLFGGARYNEQFF	TGTGCCAGCAGCCTTTTCGGTGGGGCGAGATACAATGAGCAGTTCTTC
TRBV7-9	-	TRBJ2-7	-	CASSFSATGTSYEQYF	TGTGCCAGCAGCTTTTCGGCGACCGGGACGTCCTACGAGCAGTACTTC
TRBV6-5	-	TRBJ2-1	-	CASIKGGGLYNEQFF	TGTGCCAGCATTAAAGGCGGGGGCCTTTACAATGAGCAGTTCTTC
TRBV5-1	few	TRBJ1-2	TRBD1	CASSLVGTGGDGYTF	TGCGCCAGCAGCTTGGTGGGAACAGGGGGCGATGGCTACACCTTC
TRBV4-1	-	TRBJ2-2	-	CASSPTFDTNTGELFF	TGCGCCAGCAGCCCAACATTCGACACCAACACCGGGGAGCTGTTTTTT
TRBV9	-	TRBJ1-1	-	CASSVDGDGNTEAFF	TGTGCCAGCAGCGTAGACGGGGACGGGAACACTGAAGCTTTCTTT
TRBV7-9	-	TRBJ2-7	TRBD1	CASSLTGGDEQYF	TGTGCCAGCAGCTTAACAGGGGGCGACGAGCAGTACTTC